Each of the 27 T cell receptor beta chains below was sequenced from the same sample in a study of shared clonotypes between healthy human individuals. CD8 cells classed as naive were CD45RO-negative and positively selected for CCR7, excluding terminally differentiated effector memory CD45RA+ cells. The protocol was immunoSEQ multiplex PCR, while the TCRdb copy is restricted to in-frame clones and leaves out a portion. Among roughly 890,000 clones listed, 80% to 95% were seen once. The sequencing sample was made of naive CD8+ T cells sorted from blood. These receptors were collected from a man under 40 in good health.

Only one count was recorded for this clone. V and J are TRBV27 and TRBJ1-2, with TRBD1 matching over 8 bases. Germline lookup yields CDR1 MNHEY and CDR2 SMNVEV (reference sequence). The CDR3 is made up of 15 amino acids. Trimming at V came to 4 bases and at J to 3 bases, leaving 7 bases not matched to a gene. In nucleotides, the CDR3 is TGTGCCAGCAGTTCCACAGGGGGGGGCCACTATGGCTACACCTTC. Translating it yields CASSSTGGGHYGYTF.

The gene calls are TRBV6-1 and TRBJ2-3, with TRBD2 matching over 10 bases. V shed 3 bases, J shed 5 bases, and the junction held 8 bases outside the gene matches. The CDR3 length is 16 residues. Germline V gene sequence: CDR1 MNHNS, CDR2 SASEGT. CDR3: CASSESSGRWEDTQYF. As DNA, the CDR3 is TGTGCCAGCAGTGAGAGTAGCGGGAGGTGGGAAGATACGCAGTATTTT.

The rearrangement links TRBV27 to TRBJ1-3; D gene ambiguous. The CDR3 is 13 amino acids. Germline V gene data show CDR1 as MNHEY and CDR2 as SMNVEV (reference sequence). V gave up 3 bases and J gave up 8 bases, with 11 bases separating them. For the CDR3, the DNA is TGTGCCAGCAGTTTGCGTAAGGGTCACACCATATATTTT. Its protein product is CASSLRKGHTIYF.

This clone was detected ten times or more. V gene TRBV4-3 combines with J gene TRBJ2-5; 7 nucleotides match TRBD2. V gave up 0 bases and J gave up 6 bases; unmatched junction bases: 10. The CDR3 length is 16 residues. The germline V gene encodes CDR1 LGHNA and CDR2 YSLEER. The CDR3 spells CASSQDPSGTGKTQYF. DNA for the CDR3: TGCGCCAGCAGCCAAGACCCGAGCGGGACCGGGAAGACCCAGTACTTC.

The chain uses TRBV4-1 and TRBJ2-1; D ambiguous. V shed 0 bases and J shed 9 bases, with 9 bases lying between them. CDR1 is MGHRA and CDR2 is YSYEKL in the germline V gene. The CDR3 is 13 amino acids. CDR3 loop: CASSQDPVGEQFF. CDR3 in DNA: TGCGCCAGCAGCCAAGACCCGGTGGGTGAGCAGTTCTTC.

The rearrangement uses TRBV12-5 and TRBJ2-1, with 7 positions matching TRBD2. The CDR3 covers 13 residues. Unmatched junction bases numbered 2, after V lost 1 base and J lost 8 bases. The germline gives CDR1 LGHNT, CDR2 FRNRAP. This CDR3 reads CASGLAREDEQFF. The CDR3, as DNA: TGTGCTAGTGGTTTGGCCCGGGAGGATGAGCAGTTCTTC.

The CDR3 sequence is CSVVTTGNYGYTF. The CDR3 DNA follows: TGCAGCGTCGTTACGACAGGGAACTATGGCTACACCTTC. The chain employs TRBV29-1 and TRBJ1-2; 7 bases match TRBD1. After removal of 6 bases from V and 2 bases from J, the junction contained 6 bases not matched to a gene. Germline V gives CDR1 SQVTM, CDR2 ANQGSEA. CDR3 size: 13 residues. The full variable domain, rest sourced from reference TRBV29-1 and TRBJ1-2, is SAVISQKPSRDICQRGTSLTIQCQVDSQVTMMFWYRQQPGQSLTLIATANQGSEATYESGFVIDKFPISRPNLTFSTLTVSNMSPEDSSIYLCSVVTTGNYGYTFGSGTRLTVV.

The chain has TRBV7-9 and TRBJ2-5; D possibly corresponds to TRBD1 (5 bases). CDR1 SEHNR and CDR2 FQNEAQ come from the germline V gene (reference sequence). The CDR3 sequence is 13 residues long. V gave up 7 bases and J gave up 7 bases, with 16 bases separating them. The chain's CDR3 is CASIEDIRGTQYF. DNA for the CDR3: TGTGCCAGCATCGAGGACATTCGCGGGACCCAGTACTTC.

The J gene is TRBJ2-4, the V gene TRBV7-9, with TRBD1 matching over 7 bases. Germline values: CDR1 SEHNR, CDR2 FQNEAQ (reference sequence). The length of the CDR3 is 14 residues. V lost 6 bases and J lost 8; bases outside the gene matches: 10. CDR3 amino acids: CASSPGGQGYIQYF. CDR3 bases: TGTGCCAGCAGTCCAGGGGGTCAGGGGTACATTCAGTACTTC.

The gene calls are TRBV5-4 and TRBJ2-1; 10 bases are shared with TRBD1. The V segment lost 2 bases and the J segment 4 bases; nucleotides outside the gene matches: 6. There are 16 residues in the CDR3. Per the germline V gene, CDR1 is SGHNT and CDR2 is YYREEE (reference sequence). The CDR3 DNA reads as TGTGCCAGCAGCTTCGGGGACAGGGGAGCTTACAATGAGCAGTTCTTC. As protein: CASSFGDRGAYNEQFF.

The CDR3 region is CASDVRGNTQYF. For the CDR3, the DNA is TGTGCCAGTGACGTCAGGGGAAATACGCAGTATTTT. The rearrangement links TRBV28 to TRBJ2-3, with D possibly being TRBD1 (6 bases). V was clipped by 9 bases and J by 7 bases, with 14 bases between them. CDR1 is MDHEN, CDR2 SYDVKM, per germline. The CDR3 spans 12 residues.

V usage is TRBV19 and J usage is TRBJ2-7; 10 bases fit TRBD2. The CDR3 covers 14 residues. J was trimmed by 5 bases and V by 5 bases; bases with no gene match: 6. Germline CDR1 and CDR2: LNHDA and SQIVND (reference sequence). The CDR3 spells CASSSAGGLHEQYF. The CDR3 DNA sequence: TGTGCCAGTAGTTCAGCGGGAGGGCTCCACGAGCAGTACTTC.

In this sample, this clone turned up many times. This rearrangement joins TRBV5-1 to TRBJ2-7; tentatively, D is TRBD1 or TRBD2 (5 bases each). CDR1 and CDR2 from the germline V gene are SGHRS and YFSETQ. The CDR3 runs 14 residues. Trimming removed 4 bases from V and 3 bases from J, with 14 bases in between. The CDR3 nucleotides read TGCGCCAGCAGCCCAGCCGGGACCCTCTACGAGCAGTACTTC. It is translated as CASSPAGTLYEQYF.

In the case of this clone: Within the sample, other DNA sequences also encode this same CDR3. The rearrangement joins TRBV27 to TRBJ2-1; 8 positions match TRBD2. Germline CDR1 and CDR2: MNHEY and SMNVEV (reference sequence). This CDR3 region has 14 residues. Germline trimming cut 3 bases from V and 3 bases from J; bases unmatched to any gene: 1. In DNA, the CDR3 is TGTGCCAGCAGTTTCAGCGGGAGCTACAATGAGCAGTTCTTC. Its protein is CASSFSGSYNEQFF.

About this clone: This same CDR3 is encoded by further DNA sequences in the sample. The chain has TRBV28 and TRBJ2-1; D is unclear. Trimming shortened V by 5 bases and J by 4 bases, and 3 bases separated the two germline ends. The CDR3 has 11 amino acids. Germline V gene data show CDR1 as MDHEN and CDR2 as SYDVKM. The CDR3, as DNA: TGTGCCAGCAGTACTTACAATGAGCAGTTCTTC. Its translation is CASSTYNEQFF.

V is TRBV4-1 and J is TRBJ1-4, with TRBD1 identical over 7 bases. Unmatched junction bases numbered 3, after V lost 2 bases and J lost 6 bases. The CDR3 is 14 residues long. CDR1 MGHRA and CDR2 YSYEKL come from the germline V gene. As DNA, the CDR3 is TGCGCCAGCAGCCAAAGGCAGGGGGATGAAAAACTGTTTTTT. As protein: CASSQRQGDEKLFF.

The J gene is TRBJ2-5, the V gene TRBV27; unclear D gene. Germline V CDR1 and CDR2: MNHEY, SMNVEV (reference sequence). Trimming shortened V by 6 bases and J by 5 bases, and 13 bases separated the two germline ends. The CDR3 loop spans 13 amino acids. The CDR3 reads CASRPPGDETQYF. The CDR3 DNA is TGTGCCAGCAGACCCCCGGGTGACGAGACCCAGTACTTC.

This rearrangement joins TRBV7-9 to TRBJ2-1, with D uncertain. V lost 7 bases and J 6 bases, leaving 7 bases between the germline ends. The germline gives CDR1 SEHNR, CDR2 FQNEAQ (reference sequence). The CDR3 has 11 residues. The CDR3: CASNLLNEQFF. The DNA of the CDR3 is TGTGCCAGCAACCTACTCAATGAGCAGTTCTTC.

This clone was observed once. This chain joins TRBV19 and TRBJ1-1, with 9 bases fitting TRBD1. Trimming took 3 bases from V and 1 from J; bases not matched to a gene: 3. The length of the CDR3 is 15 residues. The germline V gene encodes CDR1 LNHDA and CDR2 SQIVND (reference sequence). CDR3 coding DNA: TGTGCCAGTAGTATTACAGGGGGCGCGAACACTGAAGCTTTCTTT. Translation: CASSITGGANTEAFF.

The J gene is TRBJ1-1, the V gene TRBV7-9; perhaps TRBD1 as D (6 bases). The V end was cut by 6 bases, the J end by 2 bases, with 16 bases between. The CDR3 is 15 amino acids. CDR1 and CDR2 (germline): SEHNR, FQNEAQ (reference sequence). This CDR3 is CASRGRDILNTEAFF. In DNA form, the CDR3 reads TGTGCCAGCAGGGGCCGGGACATTCTTAACACTGAAGCTTTCTTT. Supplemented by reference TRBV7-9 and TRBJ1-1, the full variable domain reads DTGVSQNPRHKITKRGQNVTFRCDPISEHNRLYWYRQTLGQGPEFLTYFQNEAQLEKSRLLSDRFSAERPKGSFSTLEIQRTEQGDSAMYLCASRGRDILNTEAFFGQGTRLTVV.

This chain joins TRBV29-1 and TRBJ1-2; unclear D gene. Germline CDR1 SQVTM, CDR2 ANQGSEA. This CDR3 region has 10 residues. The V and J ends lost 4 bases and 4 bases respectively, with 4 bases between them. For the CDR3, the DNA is TGCAGCGTTGCCGGCTATGGCTACACCTTC. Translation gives CSVAGYGYTF. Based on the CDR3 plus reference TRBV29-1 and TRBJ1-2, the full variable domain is SAVISQKPSRDICQRGTSLTIQCQVDSQVTMMFWYRQQPGQSLTLIATANQGSEATYESGFVIDKFPISRPNLTFSTLTVSNMSPEDSSIYLCSVAGYGYTFGSGTRLTVV.

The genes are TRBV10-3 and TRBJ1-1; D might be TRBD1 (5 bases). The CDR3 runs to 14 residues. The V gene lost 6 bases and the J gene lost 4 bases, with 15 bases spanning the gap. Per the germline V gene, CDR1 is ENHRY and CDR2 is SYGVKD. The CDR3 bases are TGTGCCATCAGGGACTCACTGAGGGGCACTGAAGCTTTCTTT. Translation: CAIRDSLRGTEAFF.

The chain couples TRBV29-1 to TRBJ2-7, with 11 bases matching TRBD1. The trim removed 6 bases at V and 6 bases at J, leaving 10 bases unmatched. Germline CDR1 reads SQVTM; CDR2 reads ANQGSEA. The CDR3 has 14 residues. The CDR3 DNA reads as TGCAGCGTAGAAAGGGGACAGGGGGAGCGCGAGCAGTACTTC. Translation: CSVERGQGEREQYF.

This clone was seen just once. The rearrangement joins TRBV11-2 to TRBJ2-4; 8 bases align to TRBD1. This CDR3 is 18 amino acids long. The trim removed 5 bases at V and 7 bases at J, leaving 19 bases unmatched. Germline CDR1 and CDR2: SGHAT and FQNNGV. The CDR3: CASSPRDRPTPLVNIQYF. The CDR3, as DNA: TGTGCCAGCAGCCCTCGGGACAGGCCAACCCCGTTAGTTAACATTCAGTACTTC.

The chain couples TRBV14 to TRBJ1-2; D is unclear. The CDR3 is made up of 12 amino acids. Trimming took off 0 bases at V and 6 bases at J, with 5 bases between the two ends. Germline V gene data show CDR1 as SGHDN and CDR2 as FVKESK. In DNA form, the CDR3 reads TGTGCCAGCAGCCAAGATTCAGATGGCTACACCTTC. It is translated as CASSQDSDGYTF.

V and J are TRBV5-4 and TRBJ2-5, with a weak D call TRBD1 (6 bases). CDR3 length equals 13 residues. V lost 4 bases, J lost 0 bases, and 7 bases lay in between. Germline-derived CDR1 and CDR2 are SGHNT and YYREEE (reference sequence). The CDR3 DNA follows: TGTGCCAGCAGCAGGGACAACCAAGAGACCCAGTACTTC. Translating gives CASSRDNQETQYF.

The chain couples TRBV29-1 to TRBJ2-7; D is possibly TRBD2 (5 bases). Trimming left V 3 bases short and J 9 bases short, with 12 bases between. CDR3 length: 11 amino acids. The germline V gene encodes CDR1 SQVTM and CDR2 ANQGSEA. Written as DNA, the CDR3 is TGCAGCGTTGATGTCCATGAGGGGCAGTACTTC. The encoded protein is CSVDVHEGQYF.